This note documents a single T cell receptor (beta chain) sequence. Its antigen is unknown. The data derive from a study of T cell responses to AZD1222 COVID-19 vaccine. Findings and limits, study-wide: Close to half of all spike-specific TCRs reportedly target regions of the variants that are unmutated. Sampling captured repertoires only after the peak T cell response. Donors, mostly white British, included more females; clonal diversity was possibly underestimated.

Trimming at V came to 5 bases and at J to 5 bases, leaving 8 bases not matched to a gene. Germline CDR1 reads SGHRS; CDR2 reads YFSETQ. The CDR3 runs to 14 residues. Combined were second doses at about 4 or about 12 weeks. This table comes from immunoSEQ multiplex PCR, and its TCRdb copy is limited to in-frame clones, with some not included. The sample holds 18,000 or so clones; roughly nine tenths are singletons and the top ten take roughly 8.7%. This receptor was obtained from an adult who received the AZD1222 COVID-19 vaccine. The gene calls are TRBV5-1 and TRBJ2-5, with 8 positions matching TRBD2. The source was peripheral blood, collected 28 days after the second AZD1222 dose. In DNA form, the CDR3 reads TGCGCCAGCAGGAGTAGCGGGGTACGGGAGACCCAGTACTTC. Translation gives CASRSSGVRETQYF.